This T cell receptor (beta chain) stems from a study of shared clonotypes between healthy human individuals. Study-level findings and limits: As a rule, naive subsets had a larger estimated richness than memory subsets.

Turning to this clone: Antigen unknown.

Each replicate PCR on the sorted subsets used 200 ng DNA (roughly 30,000 T cell genomes). Here immunoSEQ multiplex PCR was the method, and the copy in TCRdb shows in-frame clones only, minus some. In the table there are around 940,000 clones, approximately 80% of which are singletons. The receptor was isolated from a man aged 18 to 29 in good health. The sequencing input was memory CD4+ T cells sorted from blood. Specified subset: CD45RA-negative fraction.

The DNA for the CDR3 is TGTGCCAGCAGCCAAGATTTAACAGGGTGGGGCTACACCTTC. It yields the protein CASSQDLTGWGYTF. The chain is built from TRBV4-2 and TRBJ1-2; perhaps TRBD1 as D (6 bases). Trimming stripped 0 bases from V and 8 bases from J, with 13 bases between. The CDR3 is 14 amino acids. Germline assignment: CDR1 LGHNA and CDR2 YNFKEQ.